The rows below give T cell receptor beta chains drawn from one sample of a study of shared clonotypes between healthy human individuals. Sequencing was performed with immunoSEQ multiplex PCR; in TCRdb, only in-frame clones are kept and a portion is missing. The data contain fewer than 3 million clones, 85% to 95% of them singletons. Specimen: naive CD4+ T cells from PBMCs. These receptors all come from a man between 18 and 29 years old in good health. Some clones in this sample may be carry-over from other donors' samples. The conserved cysteine and the conserved F or W are not part of the CDR3 here. A D gene is named only where the DNA matches it firmly.

V gene	D gene	J gene	CDR3 protein
TRBV5-4	-	TRBJ2-7	ASSSGTRREQY
TRBV11-3	TRBD2	TRBJ2-2	ASSLKLAAGELF
TRBV7-2	-	TRBJ2-7	ASSLQRSSYEQY
TRBV4-1	-	TRBJ1-2	ASSQTGLGAGGYT
TRBV28	-	TRBJ2-7	ASSPLGYEQY
TRBV23-1	TRBD2	TRBJ2-7	ASSQSSSGREPLEQY
TRBV6-1	-	TRBJ1-1	ASSEAKVANTEAF
TRBV27	-	TRBJ2-2	ASSPQGYFTGELF
TRBV4-3	-	TRBJ2-1	ASSQVGNNEQF
TRBV28	TRBD2	TRBJ2-1	ASRTSGKGSNEQF
TRBV15	-	TRBJ2-5	ATQVRIQETQY
TRBV28	-	TRBJ2-1	ASSLTGALNEQF